This entry features one TCR beta chain sequence. What it binds is unknown. This record belongs to a study of CD8 T cells in Susac syndrome. Study-level results: Clonal expansion was missing from Susac syndrome CD4+ T cell repertoires.

Random hexamers were used to reverse transcribe an amount of roughly 0.45 to 1 ug RNA. A multiplex approach, immunoSEQ multiplex PCR, amplified TCR beta CDR3 across 54 Vbeta and 13 Jbeta. From the immunoSEQ multiplex PCR reads, TCRdb called clonotypes with MiXCR, one entry per CDR3 protein. The sample includes 200,000 or so distinct CDR3 sequences, approximately 95% seen only once; the top ten take around 0.1%. What was sequenced was CD4+ T cells from PBMCs. The source of this sequence is a human donor with Susac syndrome.

CDR3 DNA sequence: TGTGCCAGCAGTGACATTGATGGGACAGATAGCTATGGCTACACCTTC. Translated: CASSDIDGTDSYGYTF. This chain links TRBV25-1 with TRBJ1-2; 7 positions match TRBD1. The CDR3 spans 16 residues. Germline lookup yields CDR1 MGHDK and CDR2 SYGVNS. V shed 3 bases and J 4 bases; nucleotides not matched to a gene: 11.